These T cell receptor beta chains were read from a single sample in a study of regulatory T cells in long-lasting Graves disease. TCRdb re-called the multiplex PCR reads with MiXCR, one entry per CDR3 protein. Of 500,000 or so distinct CDR3 sequences in the sample, roughly 16% were seen once. The sample also formed part of further work on T cells in Graves' hyperthyroidism and ophthalmopathy.

This specimen was peripheral blood mononuclear cells (PBMCs), taken at new diagnosis, from a patient treated with antithyroid drugs. The receptor source for this set is a woman between 40 and 65 years old with Graves disease. Each CDR3 is given with its conserved first and last residue.

TRBV7-9	12	TRBJ1-1	CASSTSGTEAFF
TRBV13	16	TRBJ2-7	CASSITTGTGIHEQYF
TRBV7-9	14	TRBJ2-1	CASSTSYYYNEQFF
TRBV15	12	TRBJ2-5	CATSREQETQYF
TRBV27	17	TRBJ2-3	CASSLLSSGGGTDTQYF
TRBV28	15	TRBJ1-5	CASQGTGGLNQPQHF
TRBV11-2	17	TRBJ2-1	CASSSRLAGEAYNEQFF
TRBV20-1	12	TRBJ2-1	CSATGTDNEQFF
TRBV7-8	13	TRBJ1-6	CASSLEVNSPLHF
TRBV18	15	TRBJ1-4	CASSPRVQGDEKLFF
TRBV2	14	TRBJ1-1	CASSDEGTNTEAFF
TRBV19	15	TRBJ1-5	CASSNTGGRSAPQHF
TRBV28	16	TRBJ2-4	CASSFPAARAKNIQYF
TRBV10-3	12	TRBJ2-2	CAITAGTGELFF
TRBV5-6	14	TRBJ1-2	CASSFIGTTGGYTF
TRBV28	15	TRBJ1-1	CASSLTGQGNTEAFF
TRBV20-1	14	TRBJ2-3	CSAPEWGRVDTQYF
TRBV12-3/TRBV12-4	17	TRBJ1-5	CASSPGTHLMGNQPQHF
TRBV20-1	14	TRBJ1-3	CSARDVRSGNTIYF
TRBV12-3/TRBV12-4	16	TRBJ2-1	CASSLEQGLRDNEQFF
TRBV6-5	16	TRBJ1-6	CASSYRARQGDSPLHF
TRBV12-3/TRBV12-4	14	TRBJ2-7	CASSLGQGAGEQYF
TRBV6-1	11	TRBJ2-1	CASPDRVDWFF
TRBV12-3/TRBV12-4	13	TRBJ1-1	CASSLFSGAEAFF
TRBV12-3/TRBV12-4	14	TRBJ2-1	CASSLSGRNNEQFF
TRBV11-2	16	TRBJ2-5	CASSPGLRGGGETQYF
TRBV10-3	16	TRBJ2-5	CAISESAGGPQETQYF
TRBV2	17	TRBJ1-2	CASSVSHSGGTGYGYTF
TRBV20-1	17	TRBJ2-7	CSARDVPGQGDYYEQYF
TRBV11-3	18	TRBJ1-2	CASSPRRQHAHIYYGYTF
TRBV20-1	16	TRBJ1-1	CSAREARVGRWTEAFF
TRBV6-1	12	TRBJ1-1	CASRGQGAEAFF
TRBV20-1	13	TRBJ1-5	CSARTGRDQPQHF
TRBV11-1	17	TRBJ2-6	CASSRTGTHSGANVLTF
TRBV24-1	13	TRBJ1-2	CATSDFGVDGYTF
TRBV6-1	13	TRBJ1-5	CASSGADNQPQHF
TRBV2	17	TRBJ1-5	CASSEGHATGGNQPQHF
TRBV6-2/TRBV6-3	16	TRBJ1-1	CASSYFQGASDTEAFF
TRBV6-9	15	TRBJ2-1	CASSSSLSSYNEQFF
TRBV12-3/TRBV12-4	12	TRBJ1-5	CASTLTGQPQHF
TRBV7-3	16	TRBJ2-3	CASSISGGGGVDTQYF
TRBV28	18	TRBJ2-2	CASKYLGRQGAGTGELFF
TRBV20-1	14	TRBJ1-1	CSATSGGLNTEAFF
TRBV2	12	TRBJ2-7	CASSQDVGEQYF
TRBV30	14	TRBJ1-3	CAWSVGGTGNTIYF
TRBV28	17	TRBJ2-7	CASRTEGGGQGFYEQYF
TRBV5-1	15	TRBJ2-1	CASSLEAGGLGEQFF
TRBV4-1	18	TRBJ2-4	CASSSQRQRPYAKNIQYF
TRBV2	14	TRBJ1-5	CASSVGQAGQPQHF
TRBV20-1	15	TRBJ2-1	CSARGPGTSIYEQFF
TRBV27	13	TRBJ1-2	CASKRTEGYGYTF
TRBV5-5	12	TRBJ2-5	CASSAFQETQYF
TRBV6-1	15	TRBJ1-2	CAGSKTTTGGYGYTF
TRBV10-3	14	TRBJ1-2	CAISGTGGDYGYTF
TRBV9	16	TRBJ2-2	CASSNRDRGLSGELFF
TRBV24-1	16	TRBJ2-1	CATSEDRFYSYNEQFF
TRBV6-1	16	TRBJ2-3	CASSAGPGGPTDTQYF
TRBV27	15	TRBJ1-1	CASSLRAQGSTEAFF
TRBV11-2	15	TRBJ2-2	CASSPRPRGTGELFF